What follows is one T cell receptor (beta chain) and its context. This table comes from immunoSEQ multiplex PCR, and its TCRdb copy is limited to in-frame clones, with some not included. The sample has about 100,000 clones; around 93% are singletons. The record originates from a study of T cell changes during pregnancy in multiple sclerosis. The V and J ends lost 3 bases and 2 bases, in that order; junction bases with no gene match: 4. The CDR3 contains 15 residues. CDR1 is KGHSH and CDR2 is LQKENI in the germline V gene. The chain has TRBV18 and TRBJ2-7, with 10 bases identical to TRBD2. This clonotype was sampled from a female donor in good health, enrolled as a control in a pregnancy study. The specimen comprised peripheral blood, sampled in the third trimester of pregnancy. The CDR3 protein is CASSPPGLATYEQYF. CDR3 nucleotide sequence: TGTGCCAGCTCACCGCCGGGACTAGCGACCTACGAGCAGTACTTC.